The TCR beta chain described here comes from a study of cytomegalovirus exposure and HLA in healthy donors. Vbeta (60) and Jbeta (13) primers were used in the PCR. Per the original data handling: It was a later analysis that counted about 80 million unique TCR beta chains, of which some 12 million were shared. TCRdb's copy holds only in-frame clones and misses some; the assay was immunoSEQ multiplex PCR. That table gives V, J and clone size, and the DNA gave D and trimming. Of approximately 150,000 clones listed, around 80% are singletons. Germline V gives CDR1 GTSNPN, CDR2 SVGIG (reference sequence). The CDR3 has 11 residues. A note on this clone: Its specificity is not known. A junction boundary mismatches the germline segment, possibly from a read error.

Study results and limitations: TRBV6-2, TRBV6-3 and other indistinguishable V segments were excluded. In a later analysis, DRB1 alleles had the most associated TCRs; HLA-C alleles the fewest.

Healthy bone marrow donors made up the donor group. Sequencing used PBMCs. The chain has TRBV30 and TRBJ1-1; D remains ambiguous. This receptor was obtained from a woman in her twenties or thirties in good health and CMV-seropositive. CDR3 nucleotides: TGTGCCTGGAGGAGGGTCGGGCCGACTTACTTT. Translated: CAWRRVGPTYF. The whole variable domain, remainder taken from reference TRBV30 and TRBJ1-1, is SQTIHQWPATLVQPVGSPLSLECTVEGTSNPNLYWYRQAAGRGLQLLFYSVGIGQISSEVPQNLSASRPQDRQFILSSKKLLLSDSGFYLCAWRRVGPTYFGQGTRLTVV.